This entry concerns a single T cell receptor beta chain. There are 17 residues in the CDR3. V shed 4 bases and J 2 bases; nucleotides not matched to a gene: 7. The germline gives CDR1 ENHRY, CDR2 SYGVKD. These data belong to a study of blood T cell repertoires in COVID-19. Study-level information: Samples representing acute and convalescent COVID-19 were sourced from the United States, Italy and Spain. PBMCs, B-cell-depleted T cells, or T cells provided the cDNA or gDNA that made up the material.

Assay: immunoSEQ multiplex PCR; the TCRdb copy retains only in-frame clones and omits some. This sample yields 40,000 to 45,000 clones, of which around 91% are seen a single time; about 9.2% belongs to the top ten. The receptor was isolated from a man aged 50-59 years with active COVID-19. Source material: peripheral blood. The chain couples TRBV10-3 to TRBJ2-2; 10 bases map to TRBD2. This CDR3 is CAISAASGRGNTGELFF. The CDR3 DNA sequence: TGTGCCATCAGTGCTGCTAGCGGGAGAGGAAACACCGGGGAGCTGTTTTTT.